The rows below give T cell receptor beta chains drawn from one sample of a study of T cell responses to AZD1222 COVID-19 vaccine. Sequencing was performed with immunoSEQ multiplex PCR; in TCRdb, only in-frame clones are kept and a portion is missing. The sample records around 95,000 clones, about 85% being singletons. This material consisted of peripheral blood, taken on day 0 of AZD1222 vaccination. These receptors originate from an adult in good health. The conserved cysteine and the conserved F or W are not part of the CDR3 here.

j_gene: TRBJ1-6; v_gene: TRBV7-9; CDR3aa: ASSSGQGANSPLH
j_gene: TRBJ1-6; v_gene: TRBV30; CDR3aa: AWRRQGSSPLH
j_gene: TRBJ1-1; v_gene: TRBV7-2; CDR3aa: ASRGQGKVEAF
j_gene: TRBJ1-5; v_gene: TRBV12-3/TRBV12-4; CDR3aa: ASSLQQSQPQH
j_gene: TRBJ1-1; v_gene: TRBV5-3; CDR3aa: ARSLQYRDTEAF
j_gene: TRBJ1-3; v_gene: TRBV7-9; CDR3aa: ASNPPGDTFFGIY
j_gene: TRBJ1-1; v_gene: TRBV28; CDR3aa: ASSTPGQGASTEAF
j_gene: TRBJ2-7; v_gene: TRBV12-3/TRBV12-4; CDR3aa: ASSWRKGYEQY
j_gene: TRBJ1-3; v_gene: TRBV6-5; CDR3aa: ASSYSSGGGNTIY
j_gene: TRBJ2-1; v_gene: TRBV29-1; CDR3aa: SVSRERNEQF
j_gene: TRBJ2-1; v_gene: TRBV6-4; CDR3aa: ASSDQTSGEHNEQF
j_gene: TRBJ1-4; v_gene: TRBV23-1; CDR3aa: ASSIRGDTRNEKLF
j_gene: TRBJ2-3; v_gene: TRBV29-1; CDR3aa: SVNRDRGTDTQY
j_gene: TRBJ2-3; v_gene: TRBV5-5; CDR3aa: ASRRSSGSSTDTQY
j_gene: TRBJ1-2; v_gene: TRBV19; CDR3aa: ASSILIPTGLSNYGYT
j_gene: TRBJ1-1; v_gene: TRBV11-2; CDR3aa: ASSLVQGRPEAF
j_gene: TRBJ1-4; v_gene: TRBV2; CDR3aa: ASSSETDLATNEKLF
j_gene: TRBJ1-1; v_gene: TRBV6-5; CDR3aa: ASSYTGYTEAF
j_gene: TRBJ1-5; v_gene: TRBV6-4; CDR3aa: ASSDSCEGTGQPQH
j_gene: TRBJ2-2; v_gene: TRBV30; CDR3aa: AWSRASEAGELF
j_gene: TRBJ2-1; v_gene: TRBV19; CDR3aa: ASSRAPITYNEQF
j_gene: TRBJ2-5; v_gene: TRBV19; CDR3aa: ASSPTTGRGTQY
j_gene: TRBJ1-1; v_gene: TRBV7-8; CDR3aa: ASSPLYDRSTEAF
j_gene: TRBJ2-7; v_gene: TRBV2; CDR3aa: ASSEVGGSIYEQY
j_gene: TRBJ1-4; v_gene: TRBV4-1; CDR3aa: ASSQAGGWITTNEKLF
j_gene: TRBJ2-3; v_gene: TRBV30; CDR3aa: AWSMGHGLAEDTQY
j_gene: TRBJ2-7; v_gene: TRBV28; CDR3aa: ASSLAEGGWSYEQY
j_gene: TRBJ2-7; v_gene: TRBV2; CDR3aa: ARGGTQGYEQY
j_gene: TRBJ2-5; v_gene: TRBV5-1; CDR3aa: ASSLTGAPQETQY
j_gene: TRBJ2-3; v_gene: TRBV7-2; CDR3aa: ASSLGTGVVYTQY
j_gene: TRBJ1-5; v_gene: TRBV7-2; CDR3aa: ASSYVEGQGLGQPQH
j_gene: TRBJ2-2; v_gene: TRBV9; CDR3aa: ASSVLGGTNTGELF
j_gene: TRBJ2-2; v_gene: TRBV19; CDR3aa: ASRLAPTGQNTGELF
j_gene: TRBJ2-3; v_gene: TRBV7-2; CDR3aa: ASSPQMRADTQY
j_gene: TRBJ2-3; v_gene: TRBV4-3; CDR3aa: ASSQDWDRGTDTQY
j_gene: TRBJ1-5; v_gene: TRBV6-6; CDR3aa: ASRDRPSQPQH
j_gene: TRBJ2-1; v_gene: TRBV4-2; CDR3aa: ASSRTGAVGGYNEQF
j_gene: TRBJ2-7; v_gene: TRBV11-3; CDR3aa: ASSPTGTRPGEQY
j_gene: TRBJ2-6; v_gene: TRBV5-1; CDR3aa: ASSLRSSGANVLT
j_gene: TRBJ2-1; v_gene: TRBV29-1; CDR3aa: SVWPSGLNNEQF
j_gene: TRBJ2-3; v_gene: TRBV19; CDR3aa: ASSIRTSVLTDTQY
j_gene: TRBJ2-7; v_gene: TRBV28; CDR3aa: ASSPSGTPHYEQY
j_gene: TRBJ2-6; v_gene: TRBV5-6; CDR3aa: ASSSGSALSGANVLT
j_gene: TRBJ1-3; v_gene: TRBV9; CDR3aa: ASSVDAGGGNTIY
j_gene: TRBJ1-4; v_gene: TRBV18; CDR3aa: ASSPRAGGNEKLF
j_gene: TRBJ1-4; v_gene: TRBV30; CDR3aa: AWKGRRGNGGGDEKLF
j_gene: TRBJ2-5; v_gene: TRBV28; CDR3aa: ASGGGYETQY
j_gene: TRBJ1-2; v_gene: TRBV29-1; CDR3aa: SVGYQSYT